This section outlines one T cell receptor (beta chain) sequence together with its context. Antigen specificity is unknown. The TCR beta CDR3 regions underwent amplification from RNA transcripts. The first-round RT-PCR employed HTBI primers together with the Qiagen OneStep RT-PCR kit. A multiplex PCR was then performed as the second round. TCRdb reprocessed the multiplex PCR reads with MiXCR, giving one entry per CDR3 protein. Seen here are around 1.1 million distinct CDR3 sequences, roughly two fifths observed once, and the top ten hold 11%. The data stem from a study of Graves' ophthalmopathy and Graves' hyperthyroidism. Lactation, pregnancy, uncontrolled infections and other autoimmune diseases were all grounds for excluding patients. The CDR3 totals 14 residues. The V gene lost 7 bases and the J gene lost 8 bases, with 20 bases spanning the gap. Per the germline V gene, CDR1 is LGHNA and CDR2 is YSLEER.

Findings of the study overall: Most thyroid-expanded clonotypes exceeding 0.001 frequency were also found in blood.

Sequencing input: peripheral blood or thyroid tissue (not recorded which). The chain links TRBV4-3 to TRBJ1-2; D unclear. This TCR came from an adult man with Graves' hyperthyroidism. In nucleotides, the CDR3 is TGCGCCAGCAACTTACAAGAGAACCAAGGAGGCTACACCTTC. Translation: CASNLQENQGGYTF.